Given below is one T cell receptor (beta chain) in context. Its specificity is unknown. The PCR contained 60 Vbeta and 13 Jbeta primers. Clones were sequenced by immunoSEQ multiplex PCR, and TCRdb holds only the in-frame ones, with some missing. The data show about 110,000 clones, around 88% seen once. This specimen comes from a study of cytomegalovirus exposure and HLA in healthy donors. Study-wide context: A prior study identified just under 120 million unique TCR beta sequences from about 180 million T cells. Overall study results and limits: Researchers reported in a later analysis that common viral pathogens appeared linked to several top clusters. There were a few CMV-associated chains whose specificity for CMV antigens was confirmed in vitro. For cytomegalovirus status, the classifier reportedly gave diagnoses with high specificity and sensitivity.

The CDR3 is 14 amino acids. The V gene lost 5 bases and the J gene lost 5 bases, with 10 bases spanning the gap. CDR1 is MNHEY and CDR2 is SVGAGI in the germline V gene. This TCR was recovered from a man aged 40-49 years in good health and CMV-seronegative. V usage is TRBV6-5 and J usage is TRBJ1-6; possibly TRBD1 for D (6 bases). Sequenced input: PBMCs. The CDR3 sequence is CASSVTGDNSPLHF. CDR3 DNA sequence: TGTGCCAGCAGTGTGACAGGCGATAATTCACCCCTCCACTTT.